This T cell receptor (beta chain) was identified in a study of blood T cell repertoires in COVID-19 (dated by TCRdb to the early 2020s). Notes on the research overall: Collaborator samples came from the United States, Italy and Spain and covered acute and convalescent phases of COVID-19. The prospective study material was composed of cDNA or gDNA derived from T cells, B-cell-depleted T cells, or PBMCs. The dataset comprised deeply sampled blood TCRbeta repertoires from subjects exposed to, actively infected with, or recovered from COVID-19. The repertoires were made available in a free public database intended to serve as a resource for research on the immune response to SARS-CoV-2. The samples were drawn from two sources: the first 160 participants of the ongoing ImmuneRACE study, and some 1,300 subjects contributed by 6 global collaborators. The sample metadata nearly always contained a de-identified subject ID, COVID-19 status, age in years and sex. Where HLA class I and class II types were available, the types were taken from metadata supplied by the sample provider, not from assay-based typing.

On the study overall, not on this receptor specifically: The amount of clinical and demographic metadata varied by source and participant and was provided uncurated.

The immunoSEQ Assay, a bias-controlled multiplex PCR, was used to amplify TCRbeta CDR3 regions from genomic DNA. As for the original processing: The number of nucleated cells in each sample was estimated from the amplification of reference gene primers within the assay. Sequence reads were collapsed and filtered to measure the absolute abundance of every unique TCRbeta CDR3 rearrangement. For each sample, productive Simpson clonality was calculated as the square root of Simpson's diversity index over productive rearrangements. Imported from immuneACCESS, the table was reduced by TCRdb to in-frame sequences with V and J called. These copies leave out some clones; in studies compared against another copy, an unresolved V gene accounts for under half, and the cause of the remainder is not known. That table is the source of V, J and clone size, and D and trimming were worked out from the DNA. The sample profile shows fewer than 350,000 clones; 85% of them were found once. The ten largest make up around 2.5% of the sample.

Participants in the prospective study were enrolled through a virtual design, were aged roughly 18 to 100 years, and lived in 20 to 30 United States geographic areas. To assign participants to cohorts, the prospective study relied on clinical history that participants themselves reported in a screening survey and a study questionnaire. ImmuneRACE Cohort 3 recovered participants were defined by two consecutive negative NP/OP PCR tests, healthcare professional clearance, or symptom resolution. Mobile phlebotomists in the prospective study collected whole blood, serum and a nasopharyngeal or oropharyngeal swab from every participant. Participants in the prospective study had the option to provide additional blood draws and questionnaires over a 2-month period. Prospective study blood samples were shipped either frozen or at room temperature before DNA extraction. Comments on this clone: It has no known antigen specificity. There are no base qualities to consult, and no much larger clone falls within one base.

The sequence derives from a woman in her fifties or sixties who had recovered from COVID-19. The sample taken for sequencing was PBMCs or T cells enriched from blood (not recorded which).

The nucleotide sequence is TGTGCCAGCAGTGAATTTGTGGGCCTGGCCCAGCATTTT. Protein translation: CASSEFVGLAQHF. The V and J segments used are TRBV6-1 and TRBJ1-5, with the D gene call left open. Trimming costs V 2 bases and J 11 bases, and their ends lie 13 bases apart. Reading from cysteine to phenylalanine, the CDR3 counts 13 amino acids. Solely the CDR3 DNA is kept, with 39 bases framed from the first base. For CDR1 and CDR2, the germline V gene lists MNHNS and SASEGT.